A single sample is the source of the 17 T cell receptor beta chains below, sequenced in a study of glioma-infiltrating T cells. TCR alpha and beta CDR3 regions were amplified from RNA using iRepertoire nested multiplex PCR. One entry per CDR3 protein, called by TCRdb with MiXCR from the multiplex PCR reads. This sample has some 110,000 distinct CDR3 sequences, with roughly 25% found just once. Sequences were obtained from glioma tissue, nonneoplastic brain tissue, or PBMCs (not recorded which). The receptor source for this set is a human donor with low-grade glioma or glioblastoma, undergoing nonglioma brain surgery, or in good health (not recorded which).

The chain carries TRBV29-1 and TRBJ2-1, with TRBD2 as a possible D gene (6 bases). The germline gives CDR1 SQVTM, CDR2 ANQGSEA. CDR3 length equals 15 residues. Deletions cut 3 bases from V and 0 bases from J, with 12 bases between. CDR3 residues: CSVEGLGDSYNEQFF. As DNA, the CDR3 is TGCAGCGTTGAGGGACTCGGGGACTCCTACAATGAGCAGTTCTTC.

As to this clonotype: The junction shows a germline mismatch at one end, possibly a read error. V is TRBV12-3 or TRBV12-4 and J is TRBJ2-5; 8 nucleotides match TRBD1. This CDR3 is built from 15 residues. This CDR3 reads CVSSSHGQGGQTQYF. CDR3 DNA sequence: TGTGTCAGCAGTTCCCACGGACAGGGAGGTCAGACCCAGTACTTC.

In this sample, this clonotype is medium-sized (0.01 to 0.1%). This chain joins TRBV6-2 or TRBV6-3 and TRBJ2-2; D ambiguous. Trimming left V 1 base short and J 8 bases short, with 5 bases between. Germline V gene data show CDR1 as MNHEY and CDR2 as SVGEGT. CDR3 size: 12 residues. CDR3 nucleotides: TGTGCCAGCAGTTACTACCCGGGGGAGCTGTTTTTT. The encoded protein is CASSYYPGELFF.

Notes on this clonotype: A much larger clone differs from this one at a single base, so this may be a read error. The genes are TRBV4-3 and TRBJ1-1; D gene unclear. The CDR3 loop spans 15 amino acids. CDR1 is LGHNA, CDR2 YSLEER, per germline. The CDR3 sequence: CAGSQDISSGSEAFF. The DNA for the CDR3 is TGCGCCGGCAGCCAAGATATCTCTTCGGGGTCGGAGGCTTTCTTT.

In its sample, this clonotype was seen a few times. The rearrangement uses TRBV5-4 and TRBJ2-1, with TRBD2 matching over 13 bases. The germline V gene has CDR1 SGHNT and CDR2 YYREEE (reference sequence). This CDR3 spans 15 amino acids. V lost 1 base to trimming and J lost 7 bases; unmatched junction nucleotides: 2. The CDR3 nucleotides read TGTGCCAGCAGCTTGATGACTAGCGGGAGGAATGAGCAGTTCTTC. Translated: CASSLMTSGRNEQFF. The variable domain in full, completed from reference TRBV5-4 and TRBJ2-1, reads ETGVTQSPTHLIKTRGQQVTLRCSSQSGHNTVSWYQQALGQGPQFIFQYYREEENGRGNFPPRFSGLQFPNYSSELNVNALELDDSALYLCASSLMTSGRNEQFFGPGTRLTVL.

For the CDR3, the DNA is TGTGCAGGACGTAGCGGGGGTTTCAATGAGCAGTTCTTC. This encodes CAGRSGGFNEQFF. The gene calls are TRBV5-4 and TRBJ2-1, with 9 nucleotides matching TRBD2. The V gene's germline CDR1 is SGHNT and CDR2 YYREEE (reference sequence). This CDR3 is 13 amino acids long.

CDR3 nucleotide sequence: TGTGCCAGCAGCCAAGGGGACAGAAAAGCTTTCTTT. As protein: CASSQGDRKAFF. The chain couples TRBV14 to TRBJ1-1; 7 positions agree with TRBD1. V lost 1 base to trimming and J lost 9 bases; unmatched junction nucleotides: 2. There are 12 residues in the CDR3. Germline loops: CDR1 SGHDN, CDR2 FVKESK.

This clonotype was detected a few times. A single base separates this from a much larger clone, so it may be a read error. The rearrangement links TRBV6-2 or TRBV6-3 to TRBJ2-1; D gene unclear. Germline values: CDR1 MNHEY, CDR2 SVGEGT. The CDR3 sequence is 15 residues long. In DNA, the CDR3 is TGTGCCACCTCGAACGGGCTCAGCTCCCACAATGAGCAGTTCTTC. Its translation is CATSNGLSSHNEQFF.

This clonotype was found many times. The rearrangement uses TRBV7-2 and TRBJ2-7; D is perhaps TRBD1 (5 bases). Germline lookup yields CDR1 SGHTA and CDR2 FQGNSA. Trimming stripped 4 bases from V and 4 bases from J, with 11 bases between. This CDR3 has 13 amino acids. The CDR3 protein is CASSSTATYEQYF. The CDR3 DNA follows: TGTGCCAGCAGCTCGACAGCGACTTACGAGCAGTACTTC.

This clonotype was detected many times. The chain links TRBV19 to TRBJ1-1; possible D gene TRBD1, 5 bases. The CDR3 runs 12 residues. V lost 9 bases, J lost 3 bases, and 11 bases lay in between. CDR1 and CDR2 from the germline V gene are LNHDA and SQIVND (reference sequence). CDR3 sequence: CASKRGDTEAFF. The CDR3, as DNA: TGTGCCAGCAAAAGGGGTGACACTGAAGCTTTCTTT.

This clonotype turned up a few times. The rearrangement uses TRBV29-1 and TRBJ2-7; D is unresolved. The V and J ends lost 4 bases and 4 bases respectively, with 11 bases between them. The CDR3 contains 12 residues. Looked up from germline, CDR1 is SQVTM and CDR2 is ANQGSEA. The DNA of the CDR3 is TGCAGCGTTGGCTTGGAACCGTACGAGCAGTACTTC. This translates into CSVGLEPYEQYF.

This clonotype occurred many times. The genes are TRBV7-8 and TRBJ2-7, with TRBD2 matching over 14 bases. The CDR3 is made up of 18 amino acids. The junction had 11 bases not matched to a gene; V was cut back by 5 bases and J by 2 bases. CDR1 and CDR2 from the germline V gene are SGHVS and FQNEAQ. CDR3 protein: CASSAHRTSGRITYEQYF. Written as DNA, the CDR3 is TGTGCCAGCAGCGCCCACCGGACTAGCGGGAGGATTACCTACGAGCAGTACTTC.

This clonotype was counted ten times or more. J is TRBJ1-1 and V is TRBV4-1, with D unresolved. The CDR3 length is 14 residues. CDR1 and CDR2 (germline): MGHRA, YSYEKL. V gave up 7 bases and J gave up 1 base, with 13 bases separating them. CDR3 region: CASNWGGRNTEAFF. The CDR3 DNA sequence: TGCGCCAGCAACTGGGGAGGGAGGAACACTGAAGCTTTCTTT.

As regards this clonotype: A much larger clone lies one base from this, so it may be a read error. CDR3 sequence reads: CASSSGQFSGNTIYF. The CDR3 DNA sequence: TGTGCCAGCAGCTCGGGACAGTTCTCTGGAAACACCATATATTTT. The chain combines TRBV7-2 with TRBJ1-3; 7 bases are a match to TRBD1. CDR3 size: 15 residues. Germline CDR1 and CDR2: SGHTA and FQGNSA. J was trimmed by 0 bases and V by 4 bases; bases with no gene match: 3. Complete variable domain (other parts from reference TRBV7-2 and TRBJ1-3): GAGVSQSPSNKVTEKGKDVELRCDPISGHTALYWYRQSLGQGLEFLIYFQGNSAPDKSGLPSDRFSAERTGGSVSTLTIQRTQQEDSAVYLCASSSGQFSGNTIYFGEGSWLTVV.

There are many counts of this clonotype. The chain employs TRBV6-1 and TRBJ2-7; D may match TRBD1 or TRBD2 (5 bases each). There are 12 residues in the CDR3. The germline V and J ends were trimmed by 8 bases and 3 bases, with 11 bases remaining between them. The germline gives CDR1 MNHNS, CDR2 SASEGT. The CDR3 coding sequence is TGTGCCAGCCGGGGCGGATTCTACGAGCAGTACTTC. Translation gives CASRGGFYEQYF.

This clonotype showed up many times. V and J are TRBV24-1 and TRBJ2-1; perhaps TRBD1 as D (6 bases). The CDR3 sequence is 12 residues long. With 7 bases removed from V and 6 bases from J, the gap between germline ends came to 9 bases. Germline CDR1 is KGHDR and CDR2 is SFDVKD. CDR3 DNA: TGTGCCACCAGCCGGACAGTCAATGAGCAGTTCTTC. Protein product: CATSRTVNEQFF.

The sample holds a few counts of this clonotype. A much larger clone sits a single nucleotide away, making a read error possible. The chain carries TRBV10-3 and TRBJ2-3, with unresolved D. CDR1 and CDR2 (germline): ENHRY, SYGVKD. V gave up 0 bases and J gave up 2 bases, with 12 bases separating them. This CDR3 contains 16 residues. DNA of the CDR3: TGTGCCATCAGTGAGTCTCGGAGTCTCCTCACAGATACGCAGTATTTT. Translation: CAISESRSLLTDTQYF.